These 10 T cell receptor beta chains were sequenced from one sample in a study of T cells expressing NK-cell markers. TCRdb reprocessed the 5' RACE reads and stores each CDR3 protein as one record, lacking DNA. This listing includes roughly 420,000 distinct CDR3 sequences. Input material: blood T cells: a sorted CD56 or NKG2C T cell subset, CD4+ or CD8+ T cells, or bulk PBMC T cells (not recorded which). These receptors came from a woman between 18 and 69 years old in good health.

This chain joins TRBV20-1 and TRBJ2-3; TCRdb picks TRBD1, but there is no DNA to check that call. The CDR3 spans 15 residues. Germline assignment: CDR1 DFQATT and CDR2 SNEGSKA (reference sequence). This CDR3 is CSASDRVMGWDTQYF.

V and J are TRBV20-1 and TRBJ2-7; the D call from TCRdb, TRBD2, cannot be confirmed without DNA. Germline loops: CDR1 DFQATT, CDR2 SNEGSKA (reference sequence). The CDR3 has 13 residues. This CDR3 reads CSAGLAGSYEQYF.

This chain joins TRBV12-3 or TRBV12-4 and TRBJ2-7; absent DNA, TCRdb's TRBD1 call cannot be checked. The CDR3 runs 11 residues. The CDR3 protein is CASSPGHEQYF.

The V gene is TRBV20-1, the J gene TRBJ2-1. The CDR3 has 16 amino acids. CDR1 is DFQATT and CDR2 is SNEGSKA in the germline V gene (reference sequence). The CDR3 sequence is CSAITSSGSSYNEQFF.

The chain links TRBV20-1 to TRBJ2-7. CDR1 is DFQATT and CDR2 is SNEGSKA in the germline V gene (reference sequence). This CDR3 is built from 12 residues. CDR3 amino acids: CSARVSSYEQYF.

This chain joins TRBV29-1 and TRBJ1-2. Germline loops: CDR1 SQVTM, CDR2 ANQGSEA. The CDR3 is 14 amino acids. The CDR3 loop is CSVEDRGLGYGYTF.

The gene calls are TRBV5-5 and TRBJ2-5; TCRdb's D call of TRBD1 is untestable without DNA. Germline V gives CDR1 SGHKS, CDR2 YYEKEE (reference sequence). The CDR3 consists of 15 residues. CDR3 protein: CASSFEGAVQETQYF.

This CDR3 reads CASRPTSGGFADTQYF. V usage is TRBV5-4 and J usage is TRBJ2-3; lacking DNA, the TRBD2 call made by TCRdb goes unchecked. Germline V gene data show CDR1 as SGHNT and CDR2 as YYREEE (reference sequence). This CDR3 spans 16 amino acids.

The J gene is TRBJ1-2, the V gene TRBV20-1. This CDR3 has 11 residues. CDR1 is DFQATT, CDR2 SNEGSKA, per germline (reference sequence). CDR3 protein: CSARDDYGYTF.

The chain joins TRBV6-2 or TRBV6-3 to TRBJ1-5; as DNA is missing, the TRBD1 call by TCRdb cannot be tested. There are 15 residues in the CDR3. Per the germline V gene, CDR1 is MNHEY and CDR2 is SVGEGT. This chain's CDR3 is CASSWGAPSNQPQHF.